The 24 T cell receptor beta chains reported below all come from one sample, sequenced in a study of T cells in Graves' hyperthyroidism and ophthalmopathy. What was amplified from RNA transcripts were TCR beta CDR3 regions. Carried out on the TCR CDR3, a first-round RT-PCR used the HTBI primer set. Each CDR3 protein gets one entry after TCRdb re-called the multiplex PCR reads with MiXCR. This sample carries about 420,000 distinct CDR3 sequences, 15% to 18% of them seen once, and the ten largest clones take 7.7%. The source material was blood. Receptors were obtained from a woman aged 18-30 years with Graves' hyperthyroidism.

The chain joins TRBV5-1 to TRBJ2-5, with 9 positions matching TRBD2. The CDR3 sequence is 14 residues long. Germline V CDR1 and CDR2: SGHRS, YFSETQ. V lost 4 bases to trimming and J lost 5 bases; unmatched junction nucleotides: 6. CDR3 nucleotide sequence: TGCGCCAGCAGCGACCTGACTAGCGGCGAGACCCAGTACTTC. Translating it yields CASSDLTSGETQYF.

This clonotype was observed a handful of times. The chain combines TRBV20-1 with TRBJ1-5; maybe TRBD1 (6 bases). The V end was cut by 6 bases, the J end by 0 bases, with 30 bases between. Germline V gene lookup returns CDR1 DFQATT and CDR2 SNEGSKA (reference sequence). This CDR3 is built from 20 residues. Here the CDR3 reads CSAYPVESGTPGRSNQPQHF. The CDR3 nucleotides are TGCAGTGCGTACCCGGTAGAGTCCGGGACACCGGGCCGTAGCAATCAGCCCCAGCATTTT.

Turning to this clonotype: Since a much larger clone is just one base distant, this may be a read error. This sequence joins TRBV6-1 and TRBJ2-3, with D possibly TRBD1 on 6 matching bases. Germline lookup yields CDR1 MNHNS and CDR2 SASEGT. This CDR3 has 14 amino acids. CDR3 in amino acids: CASSENKGGFTKYF. The CDR3 DNA reads TGTGCCAGCAGTGAAAACAAAGGGGGTTTTACGAAGTATTTT.

This clonotype showed up just a few times. One end of the junction does not line up with germline, which may come from a read error. This chain uses TRBV7-9 with TRBJ2-3, with 7 bases matching TRBD2. Looked up from germline, CDR1 is SEHNR and CDR2 is FQNEAQ (reference sequence). The CDR3 is made up of 16 amino acids. The CDR3 region is CAGSLAAGELTDTQYF. DNA of the CDR3: TGTGCCGGCAGCTTAGCGGCGGGAGAATTGACAGATACGCAGTATTTT.

In its sample, this clonotype was seen many times. The genes are TRBV12-3 or TRBV12-4 and TRBJ2-1, with 13 bases aligning to TRBD2. The ends lost 5 bases at V and 6 bases at J; junction bases unmatched: 7. This CDR3 has 16 amino acids. The CDR3 here is CASSPGLAGDSNEQFF. As DNA, the CDR3 is TGTGCCAGCAGTCCAGGACTAGCGGGAGACTCCAATGAGCAGTTCTTC.

The table lists this clonotype with many counts. The chain joins TRBV6-1 to TRBJ2-5, with 12 bases identical to TRBD2. After removal of 2 bases from V and 5 bases from J, the junction contained 18 bases not matched to a gene. The length of the CDR3 is 20 residues. The germline gives CDR1 MNHNS, CDR2 SASEGT. Here the CDR3 reads CASSERPLAGGRRPPETQYF. The CDR3 nucleotides are TGTGCCAGCAGTGAACGGCCGCTAGCGGGGGGGCGCCGACCCCCTGAGACCCAGTACTTC.

This clonotype was detected ten times or more. The rearrangement joins TRBV24-1 to TRBJ1-5; D gene uncertain. From germline, CDR1 is KGHDR and CDR2 SFDVKD. V shed 1 base and J shed 0 bases, with 18 bases lying between them. The CDR3 runs to 19 residues. The CDR3 nucleotides read TGTGCCACCAGTGATTTATGGCGATGGGAGTCCTATAGCAATCAGCCCCAGCATTTT. The encoded protein is CATSDLWRWESYSNQPQHF.

Here the CDR3 DNA reads TGTGCCAGCAGTGTAGCGGGGTATCAGCCCCAGCATTTT. Its translation is CASSVAGYQPQHF. The rearrangement uses TRBV27 and TRBJ1-5; D is unclear. Germline CDR1 reads MNHEY; CDR2 reads SMNVEV (reference sequence). CDR3 size: 13 residues. V was clipped by 5 bases and J by 5 bases, with 10 bases between them.

In this sample, this clonotype turned up many times. DNA for the CDR3: TGTGCCAGCAGACCCGACAGGGATCCCGCCCTAAATGAAAAACTGTTTTTT. This gives the protein CASRPDRDPALNEKLFF. The J gene is TRBJ1-4, the V gene TRBV6-1; 7 bases line up with TRBD1. CDR1 MNHNS and CDR2 SASEGT come from the germline V gene. V was pared by 6 bases and J by 5 bases, with 15 bases of the junction left unmatched. The CDR3 sequence is 17 residues long.

There are many counts of this clonotype. The rearrangement joins TRBV20-1 to TRBJ2-1, with TRBD2 matching 9 bases. Germline loops: CDR1 DFQATT, CDR2 SNEGSKA (reference sequence). The V gene end was trimmed by 1 base and the J gene end by 3 bases; junction bases not matched to a gene: 7. CDR3 size: 16 residues. The DNA of the CDR3 is TGCAGTGCTAGAGCCTTGCGGGAGGGGGTCTACAATGAGCAGTTCTTC. Translation gives CSARALREGVYNEQFF.

There are many counts of this clonotype. The rearrangement joins TRBV27 to TRBJ1-5; TRBD1 might be the D (6 bases). Germline values: CDR1 MNHEY, CDR2 SMNVEV (reference sequence). V was cut by 4 bases and J by 7 bases, with 11 bases left in between. This CDR3 is 13 amino acids long. The CDR3 DNA reads TGTGCCAGCAGTTGGGGGGGCGGGCAGCCCCAGCATTTT. This translates into CASSWGGGQPQHF.

This clonotype has a count of ten or more. This sequence joins TRBV3-1 and TRBJ2-1; 10 nucleotides line up with TRBD1. Germline trimming cut 6 bases from V and 7 bases from J; bases unmatched to any gene: 6. The germline V gene has CDR1 LGHDT and CDR2 YNNKEL (reference sequence). The CDR3 consists of 14 residues. The CDR3 coding sequence is TGTGCCAGCAGTTCCGGGACAGGGGATAATGAGCAGTTCTTC. It codes for CASSSGTGDNEQFF.

V is TRBV19 and J is TRBJ1-5, with TRBD1 matching 7 bases. This CDR3 has 18 residues. The germline V gene has CDR1 LNHDA and CDR2 SQIVND (reference sequence). With V trimmed by 0 bases and J by 6 bases, 14 bases remained unmatched. The CDR3 loop is CASSIDPTRGRVGQPQHF. The CDR3 region has the DNA TGTGCCAGTAGTATAGACCCCACCAGGGGGAGGGTGGGTCAGCCCCAGCATTTT.

This clonotype appeared many times. The genes are TRBV28 and TRBJ2-3; TRBD2 agrees at 15 bases. Germline CDR1 MDHEN, CDR2 SYDVKM. V dropped 6 bases and J dropped 0; count of bases not matched to a gene: 7. The CDR3 loop spans 18 amino acids. This CDR3 reads CASSRGLAGGTSTDTQYF. CDR3 DNA: TGTGCCAGCAGCCGGGGACTAGCGGGGGGAACTAGCACAGATACGCAGTATTTT.

This clonotype was detected many times. The rearrangement joins TRBV18 to TRBJ2-1, with D perhaps matching TRBD1 (6 bases). CDR1 is KGHSH and CDR2 is LQKENI in the germline V gene. V was cut by 8 bases and J by 9 bases, with 11 bases left in between. The CDR3 is 11 amino acids. CDR3 sequence: CASTQGFEQFF. The CDR3 DNA reads as TGTGCCAGCACTCAGGGGTTTGAGCAGTTCTTC.

Ten or more counts support this clonotype. The chain recombines TRBV19 with TRBJ1-2; D ambiguous. The length of the CDR3 is 14 residues. Germline V gives CDR1 LNHDA, CDR2 SQIVND (reference sequence). Trimming left V 4 bases short and J 2 bases short, with 11 bases between. CDR3 nucleotide sequence: TGTGCCAGTAGTAGCAGAGATAGGAACTATGGCTACACCTTC. It codes for CASSSRDRNYGYTF.

This clonotype came up many times. V usage is TRBV13 and J usage is TRBJ2-3, with D unresolved. This CDR3 region has 15 residues. Trimming took off 2 bases at V and 2 bases at J, with 11 bases between the two ends. Germline CDR1 is PRHDT and CDR2 is FYEKMQ (reference sequence). The CDR3 is CASSLRLDSTDTQYF. In nucleotides, the CDR3 is TGTGCCAGCAGCTTACGGCTAGATTCCACAGATACGCAGTATTTT.

The J gene is TRBJ2-1, the V gene TRBV7-2; D call uncertain. V was clipped by 4 bases and J by 7 bases, with 14 bases between them. Looked up from germline, CDR1 is SGHTA and CDR2 is FQGNSA. This CDR3 has 14 residues. CDR3 region: CASSSSAASNEQFF. In DNA form, the CDR3 reads TGTGCCAGCAGCTCCTCCGCCGCGTCTAATGAGCAGTTCTTC. Together with reference TRBV7-2 and TRBJ2-1, the CDR3 gives the full variable domain: GAGVSQSPSNKVTEKGKDVELRCDPISGHTALYWYRQSLGQGLEFLIYFQGNSAPDKSGLPSDRFSAERTGGSVSTLTIQRTQQEDSAVYLCASSSSAASNEQFFGPGTRLTVL.

The chain has TRBV4-1 and TRBJ2-7; 10 positions agree with TRBD2. V dropped 1 base and J dropped 7; count of bases not matched to a gene: 10. The CDR3 has 16 amino acids. The germline gives CDR1 MGHRA, CDR2 YSYEKL. The CDR3 reads CASSQVVAGGLGEQYF. CDR3 DNA: TGCGCCAGCAGCCAAGTGGTAGCGGGGGGTTTAGGGGAGCAGTACTTC.

This clonotype was observed at least ten times. The chain combines TRBV5-1 with TRBJ2-3; D not resolved. Trimming removed 0 bases at V and 1 base at J, with 9 bases between. CDR1 is SGHRS and CDR2 is YFSETQ in the germline V gene. The CDR3 is 15 amino acids. CDR3 residues: CASSLEDRGTDTQYF. The CDR3 nucleotides read TGCGCCAGCAGCTTGGAGGACCGTGGCACAGATACGCAGTATTTT.

This clonotype was seen many times. The rearrangement uses TRBV9 and TRBJ2-1; 9 bases align to TRBD1. This CDR3 contains 16 residues. Germline CDR1 and CDR2: SGDLS and YYNGEE. With 3 bases clipped from V and 6 bases from J, the junction kept 10 bases outside the gene matches. The CDR3 coding sequence is TGTGCCAGCAGCGCCGTAGGACAGGGGTGGGGCAATGAGCAGTTCTTC. This codes for CASSAVGQGWGNEQFF.

This clonotype has just a few counts. The missing conserved phenylalanine or tryptophan at the end of this CDR3 makes a read error likely. This chain joins TRBV20-1 and TRBJ2-2, with D possibly being TRBD1 or TRBD2 (6 bases each). With 2 bases removed from V and 5 bases from J, the gap between germline ends came to 15 bases. The CDR3 length is 15 residues. Germline V gene lookup returns CDR1 DFQATT and CDR2 SNEGSKA (reference sequence). The CDR3: CSARSGQRETGELFL. CDR3 DNA: TGCAGTGCTAGATCGGGACAACGGGAGACCGGGGAGCTGTTTCTT.

This clonotype was counted many times. V usage is TRBV5-1 and J usage is TRBJ2-5; TRBD2 might be the D (6 bases). The CDR3 has 15 amino acids. CDR1 and CDR2 (germline): SGHRS, YFSETQ. V lost 4 bases, J lost 0 bases, and 13 bases lay in between. The CDR3 here is CASSRTGEYQETQYF. CDR3 in DNA: TGCGCCAGCAGCAGAACGGGGGAGTACCAAGAGACCCAGTACTTC.

The genes are TRBV19 and TRBJ2-2; weak D call: TRBD2 (6 bases). CDR3 length: 15 residues. Germline lookup yields CDR1 LNHDA and CDR2 SQIVND (reference sequence). V was clipped by 6 bases and J by 3 bases, with 14 bases between them. The CDR3 DNA is TGTGCCAGTAGGTCTGGCGGGACCCACACCGGGGAGCTGTTTTTT. Translation gives CASRSGGTHTGELFF.